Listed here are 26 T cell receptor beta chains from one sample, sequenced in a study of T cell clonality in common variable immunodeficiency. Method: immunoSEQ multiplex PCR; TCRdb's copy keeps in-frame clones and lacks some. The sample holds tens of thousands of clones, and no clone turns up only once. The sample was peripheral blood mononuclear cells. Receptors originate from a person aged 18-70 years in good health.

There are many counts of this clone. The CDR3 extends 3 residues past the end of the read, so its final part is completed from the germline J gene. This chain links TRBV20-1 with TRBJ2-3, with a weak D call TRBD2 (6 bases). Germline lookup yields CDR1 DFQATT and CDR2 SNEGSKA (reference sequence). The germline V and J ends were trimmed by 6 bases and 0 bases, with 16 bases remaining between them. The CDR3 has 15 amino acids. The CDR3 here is CSAPRPSASTDTQYF. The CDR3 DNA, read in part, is TGCAGTGCCCCGAGGCCTAGCGCTAGCACAGATACG.

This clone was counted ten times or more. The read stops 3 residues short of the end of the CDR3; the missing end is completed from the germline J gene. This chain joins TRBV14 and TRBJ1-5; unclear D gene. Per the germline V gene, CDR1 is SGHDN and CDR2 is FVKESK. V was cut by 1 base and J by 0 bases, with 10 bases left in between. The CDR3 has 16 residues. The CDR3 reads CASSQAGLGSNQPQHF. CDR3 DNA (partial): TGTGCCAGCAGCCAAGCAGGTCTGGGTAGCAATCAGCCC.

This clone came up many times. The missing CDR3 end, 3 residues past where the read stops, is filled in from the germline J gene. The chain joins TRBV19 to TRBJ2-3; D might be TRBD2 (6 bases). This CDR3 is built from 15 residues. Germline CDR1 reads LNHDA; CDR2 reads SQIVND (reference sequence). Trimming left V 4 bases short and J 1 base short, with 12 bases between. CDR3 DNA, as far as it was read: TGTGCCAGTAGTAAAGGAGGGTCTGGCACAGATACG. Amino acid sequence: CASSKGGSGTDT. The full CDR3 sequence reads CASSKGGSGTDTQYF.

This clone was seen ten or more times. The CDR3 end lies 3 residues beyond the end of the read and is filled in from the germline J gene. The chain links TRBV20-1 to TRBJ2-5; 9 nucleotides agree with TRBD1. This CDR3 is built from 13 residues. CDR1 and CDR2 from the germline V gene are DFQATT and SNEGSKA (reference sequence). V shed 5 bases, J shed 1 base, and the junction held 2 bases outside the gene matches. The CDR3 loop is CSASGQGQETQYF. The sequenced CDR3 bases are TGCAGTGCTTCGGGACAGGGCCAAGAGACC.

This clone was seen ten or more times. Here the CDR3 reads CSARSPSQETQYF. The covered CDR3 bases are TGCAGTGCTAGATCGCCCAGTCAAGAGACC. The J gene is TRBJ2-5, the V gene TRBV20-1; D gene unclear. The read falls 3 residues short of the CDR3 end, and the missing part is taken from the germline J gene. Deletions cut 2 bases from V and 2 bases from J, with 9 bases between. Germline V gives CDR1 DFQATT, CDR2 SNEGSKA (reference sequence). The CDR3 sequence is 13 residues long.

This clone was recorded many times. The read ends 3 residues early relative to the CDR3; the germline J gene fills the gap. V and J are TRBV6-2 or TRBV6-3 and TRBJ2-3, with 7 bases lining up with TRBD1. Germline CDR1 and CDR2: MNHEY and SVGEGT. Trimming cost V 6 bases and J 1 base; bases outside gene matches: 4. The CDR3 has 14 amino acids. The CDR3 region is CASSLGQGTDTQYF. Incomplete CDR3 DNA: TGTGCCAGCAGCCTAGGACAGGGCACAGATACG.

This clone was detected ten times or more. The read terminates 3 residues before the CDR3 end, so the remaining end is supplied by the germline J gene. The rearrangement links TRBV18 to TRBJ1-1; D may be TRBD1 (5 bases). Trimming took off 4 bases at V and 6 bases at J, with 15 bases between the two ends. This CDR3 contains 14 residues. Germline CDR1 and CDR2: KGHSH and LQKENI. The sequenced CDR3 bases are TGTGCCAGCTCACGCCGGGACTTAATCCCTGAA. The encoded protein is CASSRRDLIPE. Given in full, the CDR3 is CASSRRDLIPEAFF.

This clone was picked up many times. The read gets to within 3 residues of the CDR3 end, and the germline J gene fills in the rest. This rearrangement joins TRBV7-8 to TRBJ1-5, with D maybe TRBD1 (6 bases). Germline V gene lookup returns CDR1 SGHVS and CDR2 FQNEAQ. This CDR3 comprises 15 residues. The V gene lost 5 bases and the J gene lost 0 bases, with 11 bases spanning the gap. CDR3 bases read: TGTGCCAGCAGCCCCGGACAGAATAGCAATCAGCCC. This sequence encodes CASSPGQNSNQP. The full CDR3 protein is CASSPGQNSNQPQHF.

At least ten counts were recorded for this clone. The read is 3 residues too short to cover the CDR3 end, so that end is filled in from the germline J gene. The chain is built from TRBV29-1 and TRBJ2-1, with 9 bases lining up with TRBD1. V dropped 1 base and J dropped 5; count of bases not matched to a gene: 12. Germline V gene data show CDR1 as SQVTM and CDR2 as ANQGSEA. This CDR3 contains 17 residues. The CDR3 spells CSVEVDRGREADNEQFF. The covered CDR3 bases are TGCAGCGTTGAAGTAGACAGGGGGAGGGAGGCTGACAATGAG.

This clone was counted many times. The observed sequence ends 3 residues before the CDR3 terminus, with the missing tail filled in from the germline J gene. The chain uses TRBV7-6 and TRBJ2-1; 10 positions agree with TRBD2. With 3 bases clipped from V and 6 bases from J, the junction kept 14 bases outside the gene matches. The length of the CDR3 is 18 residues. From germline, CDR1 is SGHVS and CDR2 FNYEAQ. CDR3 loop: CASSLGISGGADRNEQFF. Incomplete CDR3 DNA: TGTGCCAGCAGCTTGGGAATAAGCGGGGGGGCGGATCGCAATGAG.

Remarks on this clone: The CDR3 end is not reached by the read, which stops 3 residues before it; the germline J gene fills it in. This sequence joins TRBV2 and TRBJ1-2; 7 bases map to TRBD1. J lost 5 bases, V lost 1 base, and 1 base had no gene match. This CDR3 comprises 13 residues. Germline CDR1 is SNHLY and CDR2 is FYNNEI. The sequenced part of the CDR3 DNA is TGTGCCAGCAGTGAAGGGGACAGTTATGGC. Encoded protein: CASSEGDSYG. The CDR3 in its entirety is CASSEGDSYGYTF.

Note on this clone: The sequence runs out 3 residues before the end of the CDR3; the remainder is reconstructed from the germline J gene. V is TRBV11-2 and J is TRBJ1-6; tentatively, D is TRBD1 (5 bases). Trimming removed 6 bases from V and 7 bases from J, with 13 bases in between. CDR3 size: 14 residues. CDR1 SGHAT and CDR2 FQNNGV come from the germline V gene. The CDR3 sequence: CASRPDRQNSPLHF. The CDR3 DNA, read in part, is TGTGCCAGCAGGCCTGACAGACAGAATTCACCC.

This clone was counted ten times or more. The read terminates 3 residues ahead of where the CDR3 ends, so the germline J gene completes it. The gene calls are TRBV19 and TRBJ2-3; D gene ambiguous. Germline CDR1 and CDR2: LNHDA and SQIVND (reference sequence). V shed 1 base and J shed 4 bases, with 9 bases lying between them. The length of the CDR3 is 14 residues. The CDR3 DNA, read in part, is TGTGCCAGTAGTATAGTACTGTCGCCAGATACG. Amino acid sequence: CASSIVLSPDT. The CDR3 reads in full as CASSIVLSPDTQYF. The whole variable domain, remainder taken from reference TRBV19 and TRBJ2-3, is DGGITQSPKYLFRKEGQNVTLSCEQNLNHDAMYWYRQDPGQGLRLIYYSQIVNDFQKGDIAEGYSVSREKKESFPLTVTSAQKNPTAFYLCASSIVLSPDTQYFGPGTRLTVL.

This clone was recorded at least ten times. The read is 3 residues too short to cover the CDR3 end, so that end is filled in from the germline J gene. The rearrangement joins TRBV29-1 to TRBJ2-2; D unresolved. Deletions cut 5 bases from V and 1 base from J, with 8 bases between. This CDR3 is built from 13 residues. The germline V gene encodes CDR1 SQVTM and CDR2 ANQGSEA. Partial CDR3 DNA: TGCAGCGTTCCCACAGTGAACACCGGGGAG. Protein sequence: CSVPTVNTGE. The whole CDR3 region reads CSVPTVNTGELFF.

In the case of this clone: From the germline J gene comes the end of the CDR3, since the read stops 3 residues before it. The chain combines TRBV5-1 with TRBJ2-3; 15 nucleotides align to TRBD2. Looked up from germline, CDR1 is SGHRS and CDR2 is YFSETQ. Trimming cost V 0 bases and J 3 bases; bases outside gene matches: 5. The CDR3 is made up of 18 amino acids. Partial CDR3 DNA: TGCGCCAGCAGCTTGGGTCGGACTAGCGGGGGGGCGACAGATACG. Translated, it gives CASSLGRTSGGATDT. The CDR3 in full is CASSLGRTSGGATDTQYF.

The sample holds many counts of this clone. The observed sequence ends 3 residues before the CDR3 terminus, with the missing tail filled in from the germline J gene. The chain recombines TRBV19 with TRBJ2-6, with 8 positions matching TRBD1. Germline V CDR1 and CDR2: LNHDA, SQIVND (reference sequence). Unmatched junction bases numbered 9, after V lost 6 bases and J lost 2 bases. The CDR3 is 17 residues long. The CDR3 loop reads CASRPDRGPTGANVLTF. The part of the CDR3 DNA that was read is TGTGCCAGTAGACCCGACAGGGGACCCACTGGGGCCAACGTC.

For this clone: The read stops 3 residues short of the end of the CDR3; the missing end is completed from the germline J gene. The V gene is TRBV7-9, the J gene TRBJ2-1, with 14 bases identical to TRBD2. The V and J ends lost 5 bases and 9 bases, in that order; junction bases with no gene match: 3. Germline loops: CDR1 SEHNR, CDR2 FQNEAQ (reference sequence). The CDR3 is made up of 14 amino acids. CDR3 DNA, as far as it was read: TGTGCCAGCAGCCGCGGACTAGCGGGGGGTGAG. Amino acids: CASSRGLAGGE. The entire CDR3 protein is CASSRGLAGGEQFF.

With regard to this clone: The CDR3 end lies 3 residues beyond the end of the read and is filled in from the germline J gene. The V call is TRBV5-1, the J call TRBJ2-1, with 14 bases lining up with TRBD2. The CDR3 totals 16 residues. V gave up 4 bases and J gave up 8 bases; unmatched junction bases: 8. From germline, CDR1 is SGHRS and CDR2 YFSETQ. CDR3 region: CASSPGTSGSLDEQFF. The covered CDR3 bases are TGCGCCAGCAGCCCCGGGACTAGCGGGAGTTTGGATGAG. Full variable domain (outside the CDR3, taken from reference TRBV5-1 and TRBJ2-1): KAGVTQTPRYLIKTRGQQVTLSCSPISGHRSVSWYQQTPGQGLQFLFEYFSETQRNKGNFPGRFSGRQFSNSRSEMNVSTLELGDSALYLCASSPGTSGSLDEQFFGPGTRLTVL.

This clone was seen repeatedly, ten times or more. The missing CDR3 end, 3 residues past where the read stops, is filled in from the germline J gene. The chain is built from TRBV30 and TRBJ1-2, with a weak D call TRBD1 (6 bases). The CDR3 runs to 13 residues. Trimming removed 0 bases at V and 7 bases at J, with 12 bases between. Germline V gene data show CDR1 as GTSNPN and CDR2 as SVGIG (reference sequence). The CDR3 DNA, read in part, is TGTGCCTGGAGTGTGGACAGAAGGAGTGGC. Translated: CAWSVDRRSG. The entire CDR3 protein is CAWSVDRRSGYTF. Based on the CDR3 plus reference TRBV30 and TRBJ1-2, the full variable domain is SQTIHQWPATLVQPVGSPLSLECTVEGTSNPNLYWYRQAAGRGLQLLFYSVGIGQISSEVPQNLSASRPQDRQFILSSKKLLLSDSGFYLCAWSVDRRSGYTFGSGTRLTVV.

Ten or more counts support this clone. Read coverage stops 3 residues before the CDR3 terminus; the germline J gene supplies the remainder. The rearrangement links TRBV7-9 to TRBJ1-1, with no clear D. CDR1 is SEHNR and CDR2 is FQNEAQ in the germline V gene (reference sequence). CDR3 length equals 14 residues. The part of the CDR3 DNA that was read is TGTGCCAGCAGCTTAAATTTAGACTGGCCAGAA. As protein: CASSLNLDWPE. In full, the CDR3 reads CASSLNLDWPEAFF. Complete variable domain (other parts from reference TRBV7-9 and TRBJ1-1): DTGVSQNPRHKITKRGQNVTFRCDPISEHNRLYWYRQTLGQGPEFLTYFQNEAQLEKSRLLSDRFSAERPKGSFSTLEIQRTEQGDSAMYLCASSLNLDWPEAFFGQGTRLTVV.

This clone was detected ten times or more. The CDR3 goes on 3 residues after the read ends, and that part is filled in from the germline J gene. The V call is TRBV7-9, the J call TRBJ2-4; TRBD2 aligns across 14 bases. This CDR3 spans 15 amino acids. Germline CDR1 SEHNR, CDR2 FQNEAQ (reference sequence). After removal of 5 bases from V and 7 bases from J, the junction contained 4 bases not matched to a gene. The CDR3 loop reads CASSPTSGRGNIQYF. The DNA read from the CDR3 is TGTGCCAGCAGCCCGACTAGCGGGAGGGGTAACATT.

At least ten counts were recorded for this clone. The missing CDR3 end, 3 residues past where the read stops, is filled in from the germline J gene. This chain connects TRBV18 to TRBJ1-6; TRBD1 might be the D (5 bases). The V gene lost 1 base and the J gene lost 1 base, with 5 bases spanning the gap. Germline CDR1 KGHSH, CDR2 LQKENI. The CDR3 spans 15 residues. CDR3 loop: CASSPQGSYNSPLHF. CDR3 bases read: TGTGCCAGCTCACCACAGGGGTCCTATAATTCACCC.

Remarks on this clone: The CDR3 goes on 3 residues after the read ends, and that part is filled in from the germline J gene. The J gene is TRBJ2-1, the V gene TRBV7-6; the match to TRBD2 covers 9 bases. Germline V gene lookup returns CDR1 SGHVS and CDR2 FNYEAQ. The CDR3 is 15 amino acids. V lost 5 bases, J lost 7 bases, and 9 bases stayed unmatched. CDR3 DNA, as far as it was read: TGTGCCAGCAGCCCCAGGGGCGGGAGGGGGAATGAG. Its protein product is CASSPRGGRGNE. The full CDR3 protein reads CASSPRGGRGNEQFF.

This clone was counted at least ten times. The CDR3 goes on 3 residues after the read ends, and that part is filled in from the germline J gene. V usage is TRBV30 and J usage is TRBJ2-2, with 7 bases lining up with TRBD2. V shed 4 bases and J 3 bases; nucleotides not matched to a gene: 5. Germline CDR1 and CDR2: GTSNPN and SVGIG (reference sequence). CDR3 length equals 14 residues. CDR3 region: CAWKGGSDTGELFF. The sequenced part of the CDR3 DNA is TGTGCCTGGAAAGGCGGGAGCGACACCGGGGAG.

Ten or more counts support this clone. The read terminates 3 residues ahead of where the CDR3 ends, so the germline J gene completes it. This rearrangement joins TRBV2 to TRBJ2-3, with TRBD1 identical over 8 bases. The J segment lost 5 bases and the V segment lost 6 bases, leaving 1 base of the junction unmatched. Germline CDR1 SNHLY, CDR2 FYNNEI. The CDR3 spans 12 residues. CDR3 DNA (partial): TGTGCCAGCAGACAGGGGGTAGATACG. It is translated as CASRQGVDT. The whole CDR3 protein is CASRQGVDTQYF.

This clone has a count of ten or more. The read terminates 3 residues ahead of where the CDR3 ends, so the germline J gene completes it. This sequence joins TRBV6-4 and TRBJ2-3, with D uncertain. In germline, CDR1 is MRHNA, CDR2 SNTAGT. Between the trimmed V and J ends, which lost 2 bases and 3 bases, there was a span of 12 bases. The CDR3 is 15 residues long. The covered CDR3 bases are TGTGCCAGCAGTGACAGGGCCGGCCAGACAGATACG. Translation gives CASSDRAGQTDT. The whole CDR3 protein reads CASSDRAGQTDTQYF.